This passage covers 30 T cell receptor beta chains from one sample sequenced in a study of blood T cell repertoires in COVID-19. TCRdb keeps only in-frame clones here, not all; method: immunoSEQ multiplex PCR. This sample carries roughly 200,000 clones, around 83% of them seen once, and the ten largest clones take less than 2%. The sequencing sample was made of peripheral blood. The source of these receptors is a human donor in a cohort sampled during active COVID-19.

The J gene is TRBJ2-7, the V gene TRBV6-2 or TRBV6-3, with TRBD1 as a possible D gene (5 bases). The CDR3 contains 14 residues. Trimming took off 6 bases at V and 3 bases at J, with 15 bases between the two ends. Germline V gene data show CDR1 as MNHEY and CDR2 as SVGEGT. CDR3 DNA: TGTGCCAGCAGCGCCCAGGGCGGCTTCTACGAGCAGTACTTC. Residues: CASSAQGGFYEQYF.

The chain links TRBV7-3 to TRBJ1-2, with 7 bases identical to TRBD1. CDR3 length: 14 residues. From germline, CDR1 is SGHTA and CDR2 FQGTGA. The junction had 7 bases not matched to a gene; V was cut back by 3 bases and J by 6 bases. The CDR3 coding sequence is TGTGCCAGCAGCTTTGGGCAGGGGGTCCATGGCTACACCTTC. The encoded protein is CASSFGQGVHGYTF. Full variable domain (outside the CDR3, taken from reference TRBV7-3 and TRBJ1-2): GAGVSQTPSNKVTEKGKYVELRCDPISGHTALYWYRQSLGQGPEFLIYFQGTGAADDSGLPNDRFFAVRPEGSVSTLKIQRTERGDSAVYLCASSFGQGVHGYTFGSGTRLTVV.

The rearrangement joins TRBV5-1 to TRBJ2-2; 11 bases are a match to TRBD2. The V gene's germline CDR1 is SGHRS and CDR2 YFSETQ. The CDR3 has 15 residues. V gave up 7 bases and J gave up 6 bases; unmatched junction bases: 8. The CDR3 region is CASYPPGLAAGELFF. CDR3 nucleotide sequence: TGCGCCAGCTACCCACCGGGACTAGCGGCCGGGGAGCTGTTTTTT. Complete variable domain (other parts from reference TRBV5-1 and TRBJ2-2): KAGVTQTPRYLIKTRGQQVTLSCSPISGHRSVSWYQQTPGQGLQFLFEYFSETQRNKGNFPGRFSGRQFSNSRSEMNVSTLELGDSALYLCASYPPGLAAGELFFGEGSRLTVL.

The V and J genes are TRBV5-8 and TRBJ1-3, with a possible D match to TRBD1 (6 bases). V lost 5 bases, J lost 2 bases, and 8 bases lay in between. Germline V gives CDR1 SGHTS, CDR2 YDEGEE. The CDR3 runs 13 residues. The CDR3 DNA reads as TGTGCCAGCAGGGGGACAACTGGAAACACCATATATTTT. It codes for CASRGTTGNTIYF.

This rearrangement joins TRBV10-2 to TRBJ1-1; D may be TRBD1 (5 bases). Germline V CDR1 and CDR2: WSHSY, SAAADI. This CDR3 is built from 13 residues. The V gene lost 6 bases and the J gene lost 1 base, with 9 bases spanning the gap. The CDR3 sequence is CASRQGTNTEAFF. In DNA form, the CDR3 reads TGCGCCAGCAGGCAGGGTACGAACACTGAAGCTTTCTTT.

V usage is TRBV10-3 and J usage is TRBJ1-1, with 7 bases aligning to TRBD1. CDR3 length: 15 residues. Trimming at V came to 3 bases and at J to 10 bases, leaving 14 bases not matched to a gene. From germline, CDR1 is ENHRY and CDR2 SYGVKD. CDR3 in DNA: TGTGCCATCAGTGACCAGACAGGGAGGTATGTAGGAGCTTTCTTT. It encodes CAISDQTGRYVGAFF.

The chain carries TRBV10-1 and TRBJ2-1, with D tentatively TRBD2 (5 bases). From germline, CDR1 is WNHNN and CDR2 SYGVQD (reference sequence). The V gene lost 3 bases and the J gene lost 10 bases, with 13 bases spanning the gap. This CDR3 has 13 residues. CDR3: CASSERGRQEQFF. CDR3 nucleotide sequence: TGCGCCAGCAGTGAACGGGGTAGGCAAGAGCAGTTCTTC.

This clone was recorded only once. Germline is not matched at one junction end, which may reflect a read error. The sample carries other DNA sequences with the same CDR3. The chain joins TRBV7-2 to TRBJ2-7; TRBD2 agrees at 11 bases. The CDR3 extends over 14 amino acids. CDR1 and CDR2 from the germline V gene are SGHTA and FQGNSA. As DNA, the CDR3 is TGTGCCAGCAGTTTAGCGGGAGGGACCTACGAGCAGTACTTC. Translated: CASSLAGGTYEQYF.

The V gene is TRBV5-4, the J gene TRBJ2-7, with 9 bases lining up with TRBD1. This CDR3 spans 14 amino acids. The germline CDR1 and CDR2 sequences are SGHNT and YYREEE (reference sequence). Trimming at V came to 3 bases and at J to 3 bases, leaving 4 bases not matched to a gene. The CDR3 loop is CASSYDRGFYEQYF. The CDR3 nucleotides read TGTGCCAGCAGCTACGACAGGGGGTTCTACGAGCAGTACTTC. The full variable domain, in which reference TRBV5-4 and TRBJ2-7 provide the parts outside the CDR3, is ETGVTQSPTHLIKTRGQQVTLRCSSQSGHNTVSWYQQALGQGPQFIFQYYREEENGRGNFPPRFSGLQFPNYSSELNVNALELDDSALYLCASSYDRGFYEQYFGPGTRLTVT.

The rearrangement uses TRBV3-1 (or the pseudogene TRBV3-2) and TRBJ1-6; the D is unclear. CDR3 length: 13 residues. Trimming took off 1 base at V and 7 bases at J, with 5 bases between the two ends. CDR1 is LGHDT and CDR2 is YNNKEL in the germline V gene (reference sequence). This chain's CDR3 is CASSQASNSPLHF. The CDR3 nucleotides are TGTGCCAGCAGCCAAGCTAGCAATTCACCCCTCCACTTT.

The chain recombines TRBV6-5 with TRBJ2-5; possible D gene TRBD1, 5 bases. Germline lookup yields CDR1 MNHEY and CDR2 SVGAGI. Trimming stripped 3 bases from V and 1 base from J, with 9 bases between. The length of the CDR3 is 14 residues. The chain's CDR3 is CASSYRGPQETQYF. CDR3 sequence (DNA): TGTGCCAGCAGTTATAGGGGCCCCCAAGAGACCCAGTACTTC.

This chain uses TRBV24-1 with TRBJ2-3; TRBD1 matches 9 bases. Looked up from germline, CDR1 is KGHDR and CDR2 is SFDVKD. Trimming cost V 4 bases and J 1 base; bases outside gene matches: 5. This CDR3 has 16 amino acids. The CDR3 sequence is CATSERDRVGTDTQYF. The DNA for the CDR3 is TGTGCCACCAGTGAGAGGGACAGGGTGGGCACAGATACGCAGTATTTT.

The chain joins TRBV2 to TRBJ2-7, with TRBD1 identical over 7 bases. Germline-derived CDR1 and CDR2 are SNHLY and FYNNEI. This CDR3 has 14 amino acids. J gave up 6 bases and V 4 bases, and 9 bases lay outside the gene matches. Written as DNA, the CDR3 is TGTGCCAGCAGTGTGTTTAGTGACAGGGTCGAGCAGTACTTC. Translation: CASSVFSDRVEQYF.

This clone was seen a handful of times. This chain joins TRBV7-2 and TRBJ2-1, with D perhaps TRBD2 (6 bases). Looked up from germline, CDR1 is SGHTA and CDR2 is FQGNSA. The CDR3 extends over 15 amino acids. Trimming removed 11 bases from V and 2 bases from J, with 19 bases in between. This CDR3 is CASAPGPGAYNEQFF. DNA of the CDR3: TGTGCCTCAGCCCCGGGACCGGGAGCCTACAATGAGCAGTTCTTC. Supplemented by reference TRBV7-2 and TRBJ2-1, the full variable domain reads GAGVSQSPSNKVTEKGKDVELRCDPISGHTALYWYRQSLGQGLEFLIYFQGNSAPDKSGLPSDRFSAERTGGSVSTLTIQRTQQEDSAVYLCASAPGPGAYNEQFFGPGTRLTVL.

The chain has TRBV12-5 and TRBJ1-5, with unresolved D. The CDR3 spans 17 residues. Germline V gene lookup returns CDR1 LGHNT and CDR2 FRNRAP. V was clipped by 0 bases and J by 0 bases, with 12 bases between them. DNA for the CDR3: TGTGCTAGTGGTTTGGTACGAAGAGGGATTAGCAATCAGCCCCAGCATTTT. Translating gives CASGLVRRGISNQPQHF. The full variable domain, with the rest looked up from reference TRBV12-5 and TRBJ1-5, is DARVTQTPRHKVTEMGQEVTMRCQPILGHNTVFWYRQTMMQGLELLAYFRNRAPLDDSGMPKDRFSAEMPDATLATLKIQPSEPRDSAVYFCASGLVRRGISNQPQHFGDGTRLSIL.

The V gene is TRBV9, the J gene TRBJ1-2; TRBD1 is a possible D gene (5 bases). Trimming shortened V by 0 bases and J by 3 bases, and 6 bases separated the two germline ends. This CDR3 is built from 13 residues. CDR1 SGDLS and CDR2 YYNGEE come from the germline V gene. The CDR3 spells CASSVEGYYGYTF. CDR3 bases: TGTGCCAGCAGCGTAGAGGGGTACTATGGCTACACCTTC.

This clone showed up just once. This rearrangement joins TRBV4-2 to TRBJ1-6; D possibly corresponds to TRBD1 (6 bases). The germline V gene encodes CDR1 LGHNA and CDR2 YNFKEQ. Trimming left V 1 base short and J 5 bases short, with 15 bases between. The CDR3 runs 17 residues. CDR3: CASSQGQAVGNNSPLHF. The CDR3 DNA follows: TGTGCCAGCAGCCAAGGACAGGCCGTTGGGAATAATTCACCCCTCCACTTT.

This CDR3 is CASSADSYGYTF. In DNA, the CDR3 is TGTGCCAGCTCAGCGGACAGCTATGGCTACACCTTC. The rearrangement uses TRBV18 and TRBJ1-2; the D gene is possibly TRBD1 (6 bases). With 5 bases removed from V and 4 bases from J, the gap between germline ends came to 8 bases. Germline V lookup: CDR1 KGHSH, CDR2 LQKENI. The CDR3 contains 12 residues.

This chain links TRBV7-2 with TRBJ2-5; possibly TRBD2 for D (5 bases). V gave up 5 bases and J gave up 4 bases, with 11 bases separating them. CDR3 length: 13 amino acids. Per the germline V gene, CDR1 is SGHTA and CDR2 is FQGNSA. The CDR3 region has the DNA TGTGCCAGCAGCCGATGGACTTTAGAGACCCAGTACTTC. Amino acid sequence: CASSRWTLETQYF.

The chain is built from TRBV13 and TRBJ2-3, with TRBD2 identical over 8 bases. The CDR3 is 14 residues long. CDR1 is PRHDT, CDR2 FYEKMQ, per germline (reference sequence). V shed 6 bases, J shed 3 bases, and the junction held 5 bases outside the gene matches. CDR3 residues: CASSAGGGTDTQYF. The CDR3, as DNA: TGTGCCAGCAGTGCCGGGGGGGGGACAGATACGCAGTATTTT.

V is TRBV6-2 or TRBV6-3 and J is TRBJ1-1, with 8 positions matching TRBD1. The CDR3 length is 13 residues. The germline CDR1 and CDR2 sequences are MNHEY and SVGEGT. V lost 0 bases to trimming and J lost 10 bases; unmatched junction nucleotides: 4. CDR3 loop: CASSYSIQGVAFF. CDR3 sequence (DNA): TGTGCCAGCAGTTACTCGATACAGGGGGTAGCTTTCTTT.

V gene TRBV7-3 combines with J gene TRBJ2-7, with 9 bases lining up with TRBD1. With 5 bases clipped from V and 4 bases from J, the junction kept 9 bases outside the gene matches. This CDR3 contains 15 residues. Germline assignment: CDR1 SGHTA and CDR2 FQGTGA. CDR3 nucleotides: TGTGCCAGCAGCCCCTCCGGGACAGGGTTATACGAGCAGTACTTC. It is translated as CASSPSGTGLYEQYF.

About this clone itself: The sample carries other DNA sequences with the same CDR3. The rearrangement links TRBV4-3 to TRBJ1-5, with unresolved D. Germline CDR1 is LGHNA and CDR2 is YSLEER. This CDR3 has 15 residues. Trimming removed 0 bases from V and 1 base from J, with 7 bases in between. CDR3 sequence reads: CASSQDSNSNQPQHF. The CDR3 DNA is TGCGCCAGCAGCCAAGATTCTAACAGCAATCAGCCCCAGCATTTT.

The chain has TRBV7-3 and TRBJ2-7, with D tentatively TRBD2 (6 bases). V dropped 3 bases and J dropped 2 bases, with 20 bases sitting between them. There are 17 residues in the CDR3. Per germline, CDR1 SGHTA and CDR2 FQGTGA. CDR3 loop: CASSFSGGLAPTYEQYF. CDR3 nucleotides: TGTGCCAGCAGCTTTAGTGGGGGGTTAGCGCCAACCTACGAGCAGTACTTC.

The gene calls are TRBV10-3 and TRBJ2-7; D not resolved. CDR1 is ENHRY and CDR2 is SYGVKD in the germline V gene. The CDR3 runs to 14 residues. The ends were cut back, 4 bases at V and 0 bases at J, with 10 bases in the middle. The CDR3 bases are TGTGCCATCAGTGGGATAGCCGGCTCCTACGAGCAGTACTTC. Translation gives CAISGIAGSYEQYF.

The table lists this clone with a count of one. V and J are TRBV5-1 and TRBJ1-4, with D possibly TRBD1 on 5 matching bases. Germline-derived CDR1 and CDR2 are SGHRS and YFSETQ. The length of the CDR3 is 15 residues. V lost 1 base and J 8 bases, leaving 15 bases between the germline ends. CDR3 region: CASSLLRRAGEKLFF. In DNA, the CDR3 is TGCGCCAGCAGCTTGTTACGCAGGGCAGGGGAAAAACTGTTTTTT.

The V call is TRBV21-1, the J call TRBJ1-4. TRBV21-1 is an annotated pseudogene. This CDR3 contains 15 residues. In DNA form, the CDR3 reads TGTGCCAGCAGCAAAGCGCGGCCCGGGGATGAAAAACTGTTTTTT. Protein: CASSKARPGDEKLFF.

The genes are TRBV5-8 and TRBJ1-4, with D maybe TRBD1 (6 bases). The germline gives CDR1 SGHTS, CDR2 YDEGEE. Trimming removed 8 bases at V and 4 bases at J, with 9 bases between. The CDR3 length is 12 residues. The CDR3 coding sequence is TGTGCCAGTTACAGGGATAATGAAAAACTGTTTTTT. Its translation: CASYRDNEKLFF.

The chain carries TRBV9 and TRBJ2-5, with 9 bases identical to TRBD2. The germline V gene has CDR1 SGDLS and CDR2 YYNGEE. The CDR3 consists of 15 residues. V shed 3 bases, J shed 1 base, and the junction held 4 bases outside the gene matches. CDR3 sequence reads: CASSGSGGPQETQYF. As DNA, the CDR3 is TGTGCCAGCAGCGGTAGCGGGGGTCCCCAAGAGACCCAGTACTTC.

The chain combines TRBV6-4 with TRBJ1-4, with D maybe TRBD1 (6 bases). V was trimmed by 0 bases and J by 12 bases, leaving 20 bases between them. The length of the CDR3 is 16 residues. Germline CDR1 MRHNA, CDR2 SNTAGT. This CDR3 is CASSDSTRLNKGELFF. The CDR3 DNA sequence: TGTGCCAGCAGTGACTCAACCAGGCTTAATAAGGGGGAACTGTTTTTT.